These T cell receptor beta chains were read from a single sample in a study of shared clonotypes between healthy human individuals. Method: immunoSEQ multiplex PCR; TCRdb's copy keeps in-frame clones and lacks some. Of about 1 million clones listed, 75% are singletons. The material sequenced was memory CD4+ T cells sorted from blood. The receptors originated from a man younger than 30 in good health. The CDR3 runs from the conserved cysteine through the conserved F or W. The order of the fields is D gene, J gene, clone size, V gene, CDR3 DNA, CDR3 protein. D genes are given only for firm matches. Only part of the rows carry a size: once, few, many, or a class if the clone is expanded.

NA,TRBJ1-1,NA,TRBV6-1,TGTGCCAGCAGTGATGCTGGCGGGGTTATGAACACTGAAGCTTTCTTT,CASSDAGGVMNTEAFF
NA,TRBJ2-3,NA,TRBV5-4,TGTGCCAGCAGCTTGGATCGCAACCCTAGCACAGATACGCAGTATTTT,CASSLDRNPSTDTQYF
NA,TRBJ2-5,few,TRBV7-9,TGTGCCAGCAGCCCCGACGTGCTTGGGGCCCAGTACTTC,CASSPDVLGAQYF
NA,TRBJ1-1,NA,TRBV18,TGTGCCAGCTCACAGGGGACAAACACTGAAGCTTTCTTT,CASSQGTNTEAFF
TRBD1,TRBJ2-5,NA,TRBV7-3,TGTGCCAGCAGCCGCACAGGACAGGTACAAGAGACCCAGTACTTC,CASSRTGQVQETQYF
TRBD1,TRBJ2-6,NA,TRBV5-6,TGTGCCAGCAGCATCAGGGGGCCTGGGGCCAACGTCCTGACTTTC,CASSIRGPGANVLTF
NA,TRBJ2-7,many,TRBV5-6,TGTGCCAGCAGCTTGGGGCAGGGTACCAAGCAGTACTTC,CASSLGQGTKQYF
NA,TRBJ1-4,NA,TRBV19,TGTGCCAGTACCGACCAGGGGCAGGAAAATGAAAAACTGTTTTTT,CASTDQGQENEKLFF
NA,TRBJ2-2,NA,TRBV25-1,TGTGCCAGCAGTGAGGGACACCTTATCGGGGAGCTGTTTTTT,CASSEGHLIGELFF
NA,TRBJ2-2,NA,TRBV30,TGTGCCTGGAGCCAGGACAGTAACACCGGGGAGCTGTTTTTT,CAWSQDSNTGELFF
NA,TRBJ2-1,NA,TRBV9,TGTGCCAGCAGCTTCACGGGGGACTCCTACAATGAGCAGTTCTTC,CASSFTGDSYNEQFF
NA,TRBJ2-2,NA,TRBV19,TGTGCCAGTAGTATCCAGGGGCAGAGAACCGGGGAGCTGTTTTTT,CASSIQGQRTGELFF
NA,TRBJ2-5,once,TRBV20-1,TGCAGTGCTAGAGTAGGGGAGACCCAGTACTTC,CSARVGETQYF
NA,TRBJ1-5,NA,TRBV19,TGTGCCAGTAGTATATTGGCTCGAGGGGGCAATCAGCCCCAGCATTTT,CASSILARGGNQPQHF
NA,TRBJ2-5,NA,TRBV11-2,TGTGCCAGCAGCTTAGACAGGGCATCCCAAGAGACCCAGTACTTC,CASSLDRASQETQYF
TRBD1,TRBJ2-7,few,TRBV5-1,TGCGCCAGCAGCTTGCAGGGCAGGGGGAACGAGCAGTACTTC,CASSLQGRGNEQYF
TRBD1,TRBJ2-7,NA,TRBV9,TGTGCCAGCAGTCCCGGACAGGGGGCGGGCAGGGAGCAGTACTTC,CASSPGQGAGREQYF
NA,TRBJ2-2,NA,TRBV19,TGTGCCAGTAGTATTGCAGGGATGAACACCGGGGAGCTGTTTTTT,CASSIAGMNTGELFF
NA,TRBJ1-2,NA,TRBV18,TGTGCCAGCTCCCGGGACACCTATGGCTACACCTTC,CASSRDTYGYTF
NA,TRBJ1-2,few,TRBV18,TGTGCCAGCTCACCACCACTCGGGGGCCGCCCTGGCTACACCTTC,CASSPPLGGRPGYTF
TRBD2,TRBJ2-1,NA,TRBV15,TGTGCCACCAGCAGAGGAGCGGGGGGGGATAATGAGCAGTTCTTC,CATSRGAGGDNEQFF
TRBD1,TRBJ2-7,NA,TRBV7-2,TGTGCCAGCAGCTTAGAGAGGACAGGGGGCTACGAGCAGTACTTC,CASSLERTGGYEQYF
NA,TRBJ2-1,NA,TRBV6-5,TGTGCCAGCAGTCGTAGCGATGAGCAGTTCTTC,CASSRSDEQFF
NA,TRBJ1-6,NA,TRBV7-2,TGTGCCAGCAGCTTCGTATGGGGGGAAGGTTCACCCCTCCACTTT,CASSFVWGEGSPLHF
TRBD1,TRBJ2-7,NA,TRBV5-4,TGTGCCAGCAGCACCGACAGGGTAAACGAGCAGTACTTC,CASSTDRVNEQYF
TRBD2,TRBJ2-3,NA,TRBV5-4,TGTGCCAGCAGCTCGGGACTAGTGGGAGATACGCAGTATTTT,CASSSGLVGDTQYF
NA,TRBJ2-1,NA,TRBV18,TGTGCCAGCTCATGGGCAAGCTCCTACAATGAGCAGTTCTTC,CASSWASSYNEQFF